Only a few counts were recorded for the clone carrying this T cell receptor beta chain. What it binds is unknown. In the PCR, 60 Vbeta and 13 Jbeta primers were used. Assay used: immunoSEQ multiplex PCR; TCRdb lists only in-frame clones, some missing. The table records 95,000 to 120,000 clones, 65% to 75% of them present only once. The data are from a study of cytomegalovirus exposure and HLA in healthy donors. Whole-study results and caveats: An analysis done earlier found most TCR beta V segments productive about 87% or about 30% of the time. Analysis performed later found roughly 18,000 TCR beta sequences associated with HLA alleles at 0.05 false discovery rate.

The sequencing sample was made of PBMCs. The receptor was isolated from a woman aged 40 to 50 in good health and CMV-seropositive.

The CDR3 DNA is TGTGCCAGCAGCACCGGGACTAGCGGAAACAATGAGCAGTTCTTC. It translates to CASSTGTSGNNEQFF. This rearrangement joins TRBV7-9 to TRBJ2-1, with TRBD2 matching 11 bases. The V gene's germline CDR1 is SEHNR and CDR2 FQNEAQ (reference sequence). V gave up 5 bases and J gave up 5 bases; unmatched junction bases: 5. The CDR3 has 15 residues.